This T cell receptor beta chain emerged from a study of blood T cell repertoires in COVID-19. At the level of the study: In each case, the material was cDNA or gDNA derived from T cells, B-cell-depleted T cells, or PBMCs.

In the study's own analysis: Scientists estimated how many nucleated cells there were by amplifying reference gene primers. TCRdb keeps only in-frame clones here, not all; method: immunoSEQ multiplex PCR. V, J and clone size were drawn from that table, and D and trimming were deduced from the DNA. The repertoire consists of 400,000 or so clones, with around 90% occurring once and the leading ten covering roughly 1.9%. Individuals aged about 18 to 89 years were recruited from about two dozen US areas. Each participant's cohort was designated according to participant-reported clinical history. The CDR3 is made up of 19 amino acids.

The chain carries TRBV21-1 and TRBJ1-1; the table names TRBD1, a call not compared with the DNA. TRBV21-1 is designated a pseudogene. The source is a woman aged 40-49 years with acute COVID-19. The sequenced material came from PBMCs or T cells enriched from blood (not recorded which). CDR3 DNA sequence: TGTGCCAGCAGCCGACGGACAGGGGGAATCACAATCGGGAACACTGAAGCTTTCTTT. Residues: CASSRRTGGITIGNTEAFF.